One sample yielded the 14 T cell receptor beta chains listed below, sequenced in a study of T cells in Graves' hyperthyroidism and ophthalmopathy. Regions amplified from RNA transcripts were the TCR beta CDR3 regions. When the TCR CDR3 underwent first-round RT-PCR, the HTBI primer set was used. TCRdb passed the multiplex PCR reads through MiXCR, listing each CDR3 protein once. The sample gives 500,000 to 600,000 distinct CDR3 sequences, around 15% of which show up once; 18% is in the top ten. The sample was blood. The origin of the receptors is a woman in her late teens or twenties with Graves' hyperthyroidism.

The chain is built from TRBV19 and TRBJ2-6, with 7 bases identical to TRBD1. The V gene end was trimmed by 4 bases and the J gene end by 0 bases; junction bases not matched to a gene: 3. Germline CDR1 reads LNHDA; CDR2 reads SQIVND (reference sequence). The length of the CDR3 is 16 residues. The CDR3 bases are TGTGCCAGTAGTAAGGACAGGATCTCTGGGGCCAACGTCCTGACTTTC. This encodes CASSKDRISGANVLTF.

This clonotype appeared many times. V and J are TRBV5-1 and TRBJ2-7; TRBD2 matches 7 bases. Germline CDR1 is SGHRS and CDR2 is YFSETQ. This CDR3 is 14 amino acids long. Germline trimming cut 5 bases from V and 5 bases from J; bases unmatched to any gene: 10. Written as DNA, the CDR3 is TGCGCCAGCAGGACAGCGGGGCGCGATGACGAGCAGTACTTC. This translates into CASRTAGRDDEQYF.

This clonotype was observed a few times. The V gene is TRBV5-5, the J gene TRBJ2-5, with TRBD2 identical over 13 bases. V shed 6 bases, J shed 7 bases, and the junction held 9 bases outside the gene matches. The CDR3 runs 15 residues. Germline V gene lookup returns CDR1 SGHKS and CDR2 YYEKEE (reference sequence). The CDR3 region has the DNA TGTGCCAGCAACCCGACTAGCGGGGGGTGGGGGACCCAGTACTTC. It translates to CASNPTSGGWGTQYF.

This clonotype was seen a handful of times. The rearrangement uses TRBV18 and TRBJ1-2; 10 nucleotides agree with TRBD1. Unmatched junction bases numbered 9, after V lost 2 bases and J lost 0 bases. Germline values: CDR1 KGHSH, CDR2 LQKENI. The CDR3 length is 18 residues. Here the CDR3 reads CASSPTTGQGPSNYGYTF. The CDR3 DNA reads as TGTGCCAGCTCACCAACGACGGGACAGGGGCCTTCTAACTATGGCTACACCTTC.

This rearrangement joins TRBV28 to TRBJ2-7; D unclear. Per the germline V gene, CDR1 is MDHEN and CDR2 is SYDVKM. CDR3 size: 13 residues. The ends were cut back, 2 bases at V and 4 bases at J, with 9 bases in the middle. The CDR3 nucleotides are TGTGCCAGCAGTTTAATTAAAGGGTACGAGCAGTACTTC. Translated: CASSLIKGYEQYF.

The sample holds a few counts of this clonotype. The chain uses TRBV6-5 and TRBJ2-6; TRBD1 is a possible D gene (5 bases). The CDR3 consists of 17 residues. The V end was cut by 2 bases, the J end by 0 bases, with 11 bases between. Germline V gene data show CDR1 as MNHEY and CDR2 as SVGAGI. The CDR3 region has the DNA TGTGCCAGCAGTTACCCAATACAGGCCTCTGGGGCCAACGTCCTGACTTTC. It is translated as CASSYPIQASGANVLTF.

This clonotype turned up a few times. As DNA, the CDR3 is TGTGCCAGAAGAGACCAATATTCTATGGGATGGGCCCGTAACTATGGCTACACCTTC. Translated, it gives CARRDQYSMGWARNYGYTF. The chain joins TRBV2 to TRBJ1-2, with D hard to call. Trimming cost V 9 bases and J 1 base, with 30 bases left between them. This CDR3 has 19 residues. Germline V gene lookup returns CDR1 SNHLY and CDR2 FYNNEI.

This clonotype was observed a handful of times. This chain links TRBV6-2 or TRBV6-3 with TRBJ2-3; D is ambiguous. Per germline, CDR1 MNHEY and CDR2 SVGEGT. The V end lost 5 bases, the J end lost 4 bases, and 22 bases lay between the germline ends. CDR3 length equals 17 residues. In DNA form, the CDR3 reads TGTGCCAGCAGTCACCAAAGCCGGCTTAATCTTGCAGATACGCAGTATTTT. It is translated as CASSHQSRLNLADTQYF.

This clonotype has a count of ten or more. This chain uses TRBV28 with TRBJ2-2; TRBD2 aligns across 7 bases. V gave up 7 bases and J gave up 7 bases; unmatched junction bases: 15. CDR1 is MDHEN and CDR2 is SYDVKM in the germline V gene. This CDR3 has 16 residues. The CDR3 is CASTSMAGAGSGELFF. The CDR3 DNA follows: TGTGCCAGCACTTCCATGGCGGGAGCGGGGAGCGGGGAGCTGTTTTTT.

Details on this clonotype: Lacking the conserved final phenylalanine or tryptophan, this CDR3 likely reflects a read error. The rearrangement uses TRBV12-3 or TRBV12-4 and TRBJ1-6; D unresolved. The CDR3 spans 15 residues. Trimming stripped 2 bases from V and 0 bases from J, with 5 bases between. The CDR3 is CASSLKASYNSPLHL. CDR3 nucleotide sequence: TGTGCCAGCAGTTTAAAGGCCTCCTATAATTCACCCCTCCACCTT.

This clonotype was counted a few times. The chain links TRBV6-1 to TRBJ2-7; weak D call: TRBD1 (5 bases). This CDR3 comprises 12 residues. CDR1 is MNHNS and CDR2 is SASEGT in the germline V gene. Trimming shortened V by 8 bases and J by 5 bases, and 13 bases separated the two germline ends. CDR3 in amino acids: CASWAGSNEQYF. CDR3 nucleotides: TGTGCCAGCTGGGCAGGGTCTAACGAGCAGTACTTC.

This clonotype was seen repeatedly, ten times or more. V usage is TRBV20-1 and J usage is TRBJ1-1; D call uncertain. The CDR3 runs to 13 residues. Germline V gene lookup returns CDR1 DFQATT and CDR2 SNEGSKA (reference sequence). V was trimmed by 2 bases and J by 0 bases, leaving 7 bases between them. The CDR3 DNA is TGCAGTGCTAGACGGGCTATGAACACTGAAGCTTTCTTT. It translates to CSARRAMNTEAFF.

Note on this clonotype: Being one base from a much bigger clone, this may be a read error. Because the CDR3 is missing its conserved closing phenylalanine or tryptophan, this is likely a read error. V and J are TRBV12-3 or TRBV12-4 and TRBJ2-7, with D unresolved. The CDR3 is 14 residues long. Trimming took off 1 base at V and 2 bases at J, with 9 bases between the two ends. DNA for the CDR3: TGTGCCAGCAGTTTAGAAAGGTCCACCTACGAGCAGTACCTC. Translated, it gives CASSLERSTYEQYL.

This clonotype has a count of ten or more. The chain couples TRBV28 to TRBJ2-2, with 8 bases that match TRBD1. Germline assignment: CDR1 MDHEN and CDR2 SYDVKM. The CDR3 totals 17 residues. With 6 bases clipped from V and 1 base from J, the junction kept 10 bases outside the gene matches. This CDR3 reads CASSPVVGTGNTGELFF. CDR3 in DNA: TGTGCCAGCAGCCCCGTTGTAGGGACAGGGAACACCGGGGAGCTGTTTTTT.